This T cell receptor (delta chain) was obtained from a study of γδ T cells in repeated Plasmodium falciparum infection. This clone was observed at least ten times. Its antigen remains unknown. Findings and limits, study-wide: One small rural Malian village, predominantly a single ethnic group, supplied the cohort.

The CDR3 spans 18 residues. Trimming took 5 bases from V and 7 from J; bases not matched to a gene: 19. Germline CDR1 reads TSWWSYY; CDR2 reads QGS. Sequencing covered both gamma and delta TCR chains per sample. With CATT, TCRdb re-called clones from the multiplex PCR reads. The repertoire holds 90,000 to 95,000 delta-chain clones, with over 0.75% as singletons. Bulk repertoires came from Vgamma9/Vdelta2+ or Vdelta2-negative gammadelta T cells flow-sorted from PBMC. The source material was gamma-delta T cells from blood. The J gene is TRDJ1, the V gene TRDV1; 10 bases agree with TRDD3. Here the J gene was assigned by germline matching of the DNA, as TCRdb has none. The receptor was derived from a pool of human donors (malaria-infected and uninfected, not separated). The CDR3 DNA reads TGTGCTCTTGGGCAGATGGGCTTCCTACGTACTGGGGGATCTAAACTCATCTTT. It encodes CALGQMGFLRTGGSKLIF.